The 23 T cell receptor beta chains below all came from one sample that was sequenced in a study of blood T cell repertoires in COVID-19. The protocol was immunoSEQ multiplex PCR, while the TCRdb copy is restricted to in-frame clones and leaves out a portion. The data hold 120,000 to 150,000 clones, with about 92% observed a single time. Sequencing input: peripheral blood. The receptor source for this set is a human donor in a cohort sampled during active COVID-19.

The V and J genes are TRBV15 and TRBJ1-5; D remains unclear. The CDR3 length is 18 residues. Germline V CDR1 and CDR2: LNHNV, YYDKDF (reference sequence). Deletions cut 0 bases from V and 0 bases from J, with 15 bases between. The CDR3 DNA reads as TGTGCCACCAGCAGAGAAGGTCTCGGGAGTAATAGCAATCAGCCCCAGCATTTT. Protein product: CATSREGLGSNSNQPQHF.

The chain combines TRBV6-4 with TRBJ1-1, with D maybe TRBD1 (5 bases). The V gene lost 2 bases and the J gene lost 5 bases, with 6 bases spanning the gap. The germline V gene encodes CDR1 MRHNA and CDR2 SNTAGT. CDR3 length: 12 amino acids. Here the CDR3 reads CASSDGATEAFF. CDR3 in DNA: TGTGCCAGCAGTGACGGGGCAACTGAAGCTTTCTTT.

The chain carries TRBV28 and TRBJ1-2; 8 bases align to TRBD1. The V and J ends lost 4 bases and 7 bases, in that order; junction bases with no gene match: 11. This CDR3 spans 15 amino acids. In germline, CDR1 is MDHEN, CDR2 SYDVKM. The CDR3 nucleotides are TGTGCCAGCAGTTCTTATCCAGGACAGGGTGGTGGCTACACCTTC. Residues: CASSSYPGQGGGYTF.

This sequence joins TRBV7-3 and TRBJ2-2, with 10 bases matching TRBD2. CDR1 and CDR2 (germline): SGHTA, FQGTGA. This CDR3 is 16 amino acids long. V trimming: 4 bases; J trimming: 2 bases; junction bases outside the gene matches: 4. Here the CDR3 DNA reads TGTGCCAGCAGCTCGGGACTAGCGAGTAACACCGGGGAGCTGTTTTTT. Amino acid sequence: CASSSGLASNTGELFF.

The chain uses TRBV25-1 and TRBJ1-6; D may be TRBD1 (5 bases). This CDR3 contains 13 residues. Germline CDR1 reads MGHDK; CDR2 reads SYGVNS. V lost 7 bases and J 10 bases, leaving 14 bases between the germline ends. This CDR3 reads CASTQGGDSPLHF. CDR3 nucleotides: TGTGCCAGCACCCAAGGCGGGGACTCACCCCTCCACTTT.

The chain combines TRBV10-3 with TRBJ1-2; tentative D call: TRBD1 (5 bases). The germline V gene has CDR1 ENHRY and CDR2 SYGVKD. The CDR3 has 13 residues. Trimming shortened V by 7 bases and J by 2 bases, and 11 bases separated the two germline ends. The CDR3 coding sequence is TGTGCCATCACCCCTACAGGAAACTATGGCTACACCTTC. Encoded protein: CAITPTGNYGYTF.

The V gene is TRBV7-9, the J gene TRBJ1-4; possible D gene TRBD1, 5 bases. Trimming took off 5 bases at V and 6 bases at J, with 16 bases between the two ends. The CDR3 sequence is 15 residues long. Looked up from germline, CDR1 is SEHNR and CDR2 is FQNEAQ (reference sequence). CDR3 in DNA: TGTGCCAGCAGCCTAGGGGCCGGCGGGGATGAAAAACTGTTTTTT. Translation: CASSLGAGGDEKLFF.

The genes are TRBV20-1 and TRBJ1-1; tentatively, D is TRBD1 (5 bases). The germline gives CDR1 DFQATT, CDR2 SNEGSKA (reference sequence). V dropped 3 bases and J dropped 1 base, with 6 bases sitting between them. The CDR3 is 12 residues long. The CDR3 DNA sequence: TGCAGTGCTAGTACAGGGAACACTGAAGCTTTCTTT. Amino acids: CSASTGNTEAFF.

As to this clone: This sample also contains other DNA sequences that code for the same CDR3. The genes are TRBV2 and TRBJ1-1; no firm D call. The CDR3 loop spans 12 amino acids. V was shortened by 6 bases and J by 1 base, with 6 bases between the two germline ends. CDR1 is SNHLY, CDR2 FYNNEI, per germline. DNA of the CDR3: TGTGCCAGCAGGCCAGGGAACACTGAAGCTTTCTTT. Translating gives CASRPGNTEAFF.

V and J are TRBV27 and TRBJ2-3, with D perhaps matching TRBD2 (6 bases). The CDR3 is 15 residues long. V was pared by 7 bases and J by 1 base, with 15 bases between. Germline-derived CDR1 and CDR2 are MNHEY and SMNVEV (reference sequence). CDR3 region: CASIPDYLRTDTQYF. CDR3 DNA sequence: TGTGCCAGCATCCCGGACTACCTTCGCACAGATACGCAGTATTTT.

The rearrangement links TRBV6-5 to TRBJ1-1; D ambiguous. There are 14 residues in the CDR3. V shed 5 bases and J shed 5 bases, with 15 bases lying between them. CDR1 is MNHEY, CDR2 SVGAGI, per germline. As DNA, the CDR3 is TGTGCCAGCAGTCCCCATCACGGCGGTACTGAAGCTTTCTTT. The encoded protein is CASSPHHGGTEAFF.

The DNA for the CDR3 is TGTGCCAGCAGCAAACGCCCCCGGCAGGGGAACATTCAGTACTTC. This codes for CASSKRPRQGNIQYF. This chain connects TRBV21-1 to TRBJ2-4; the table's D call, TRBD1, has no DNA check behind it. TRBV21-1 is marked as a pseudogene. CDR3 length: 15 residues.

The chain is built from TRBV27 and TRBJ1-6; possible D gene TRBD1, 6 bases. Germline CDR1 is MNHEY and CDR2 is SMNVEV (reference sequence). The CDR3 covers 16 residues. Trimming shortened V by 6 bases and J by 6 bases, and 18 bases separated the two germline ends. CDR3 sequence (DNA): TGTGCCAGCAGCGAGGGGAACAGGGTTGGTAATTCACCCCTCCACTTT. Amino acid sequence: CASSEGNRVGNSPLHF.

The chain couples TRBV14 to TRBJ1-3, with D unresolved. The CDR3 is made up of 14 amino acids. Per germline, CDR1 SGHDN and CDR2 FVKESK. Trimming shortened V by 4 bases and J by 0 bases, and 7 bases separated the two germline ends. CDR3 protein: CASSPFISGNTIYF. The CDR3 DNA reads TGTGCCAGCAGCCCCTTTATCTCTGGAAACACCATATATTTT.

The V gene is TRBV15, the J gene TRBJ2-2; TRBD1 agrees at 8 bases. Trimming took 0 bases from V and 3 from J; bases not matched to a gene: 3. Germline V CDR1 and CDR2: LNHNV, YYDKDF (reference sequence). The CDR3 runs to 16 residues. The CDR3 reads CATSRDRGLYTGELFF. DNA for the CDR3: TGTGCCACCAGCAGAGACAGGGGGCTCTACACCGGGGAGCTGTTTTTT. Supplemented by reference TRBV15 and TRBJ2-2, the full variable domain reads DAMVIQNPRYQVTQFGKPVTLSCSQTLNHNVMYWYQQKSSQAPKLLFHYYDKDFNNEADTPDNFQSRRPNTSFCFLDIRSPGLGDTAMYLCATSRDRGLYTGELFFGEGSRLTVL.

This clone has a single count. The chain employs TRBV7-3 and TRBJ1-2; D uncertain. With 3 bases removed from V and 5 bases from J, the gap between germline ends came to 7 bases. The length of the CDR3 is 12 residues. Germline CDR1 reads SGHTA; CDR2 reads FQGTGA. The CDR3 coding sequence is TGTGCCAGCAGCTTCTTCCGGTATGGCTACACCTTC. It specifies CASSFFRYGYTF. Using reference TRBV7-3 and TRBJ1-2 for the parts outside the CDR3, the full variable domain is GAGVSQTPSNKVTEKGKYVELRCDPISGHTALYWYRQSLGQGPEFLIYFQGTGAADDSGLPNDRFFAVRPEGSVSTLKIQRTERGDSAVYLCASSFFRYGYTFGSGTRLTVV.

The genes are TRBV9 and TRBJ1-2; 9 positions match TRBD1. The J segment lost 1 base and the V segment lost 0 bases, leaving 10 bases of the junction unmatched. The CDR3 runs to 18 residues. Germline CDR1 is SGDLS and CDR2 is YYNGEE. CDR3 region: CASSVERQGVPYNYGYTF. The CDR3 DNA sequence: TGTGCCAGCAGCGTAGAGAGACAGGGGGTGCCATATAACTATGGCTACACCTTC.

This clone came up once. The rearrangement links TRBV18 to TRBJ1-4, with 7 bases matching TRBD1. V lost 2 bases and J lost 8; bases outside the gene matches: 8. The germline CDR1 and CDR2 sequences are KGHSH and LQKENI. The CDR3 extends over 15 amino acids. The CDR3 nucleotides are TGTGCCAGCTCACCAAGCGCACAGGGGAGGGAAAAACTGTTTTTT. It translates to CASSPSAQGREKLFF. The full variable domain, in which reference TRBV18 and TRBJ1-4 provide the parts outside the CDR3, is NAGVMQNPRHLVRRRGQEARLRCSPMKGHSHVYWYRQLPEEGLKFMVYLQKENIIDESGMPKERFSAEFPKEGPSILRIQQVVRGDSAAYFCASSPSAQGREKLFFGSGTQLSVL.

V usage is TRBV7-2 and J usage is TRBJ2-5; TRBD2 matches 7 bases. Unmatched junction bases numbered 7, after V lost 5 bases and J lost 7 bases. This CDR3 has 13 amino acids. Per germline, CDR1 SGHTA and CDR2 FQGNSA. The CDR3 DNA reads TGTGCCAGCAGCCCAACTAGCGCTGGGACCCAGTACTTC. Amino acids: CASSPTSAGTQYF.

This sequence joins TRBV11-2 and TRBJ2-1; TRBD1 matches 9 bases. CDR1 SGHAT and CDR2 FQNNGV come from the germline V gene. The CDR3 covers 19 residues. The V and J ends lost 5 bases and 2 bases, in that order; junction bases with no gene match: 16. The DNA for the CDR3 is TGTGCCAGCAGCCCCCCAGGGGGGAACAGGGGGCTAACCTACAATGAGCAGTTCTTC. Translating it yields CASSPPGGNRGLTYNEQFF. Using reference TRBV11-2 and TRBJ2-1 for the parts outside the CDR3, the full variable domain is EAGVAQSPRYKIIEKRQSVAFWCNPISGHATLYWYQQILGQGPKLLIQFQNNGVVDDSQLPKDRFSAERLKGVDSTLKIQPAKLEDSAVYLCASSPPGGNRGLTYNEQFFGPGTRLTVL.

The rearrangement links TRBV29-1 to TRBJ1-1; 7 bases line up with TRBD1. The CDR3 has 14 residues. V shed 7 bases and J 2 bases; nucleotides not matched to a gene: 10. The germline V gene encodes CDR1 SQVTM and CDR2 ANQGSEA. CDR3 protein: CSGIPGTANTEAFF. CDR3 DNA sequence: TGCAGCGGAATTCCGGGGACAGCTAACACTGAAGCTTTCTTT.

This clone was picked up a small number of times. The chain recombines TRBV7-9 with TRBJ1-5, with a tentative D call TRBD1 (5 bases). CDR3 size: 14 residues. Trimming stripped 5 bases from V and 4 bases from J, with 12 bases between. Germline V gene data show CDR1 as SEHNR and CDR2 as FQNEAQ (reference sequence). The CDR3 coding sequence is TGTGCCAGCAGCCCGGTGGGGGGAAATCAGCCCCAGCATTTT. This encodes CASSPVGGNQPQHF.

The rearrangement joins TRBV28 to TRBJ2-3, with D maybe TRBD1 (6 bases). Trimming left V 10 bases short and J 4 bases short, with 18 bases between. This CDR3 has 14 residues. Germline CDR1 and CDR2: MDHEN and SYDVKM. The CDR3 DNA reads as TGTGCCACCGTCTTACAGGGCCACGCAGATACGCAGTATTTT. Encoded protein: CATVLQGHADTQYF.